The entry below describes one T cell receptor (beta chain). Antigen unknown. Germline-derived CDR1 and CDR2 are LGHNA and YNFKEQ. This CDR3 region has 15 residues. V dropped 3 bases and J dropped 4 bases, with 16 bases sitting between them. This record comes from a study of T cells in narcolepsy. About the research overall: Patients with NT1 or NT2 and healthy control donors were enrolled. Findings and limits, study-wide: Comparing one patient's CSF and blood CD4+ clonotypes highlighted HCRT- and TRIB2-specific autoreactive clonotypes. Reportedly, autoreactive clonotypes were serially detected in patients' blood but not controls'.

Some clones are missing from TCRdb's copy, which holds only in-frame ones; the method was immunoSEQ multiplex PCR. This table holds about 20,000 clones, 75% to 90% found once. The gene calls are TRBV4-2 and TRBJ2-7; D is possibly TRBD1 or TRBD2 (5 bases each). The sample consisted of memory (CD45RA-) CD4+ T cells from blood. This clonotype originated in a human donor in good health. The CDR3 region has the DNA TGTGCCAGCAGCCAGGGACCCGTCGAGGCGTACGAGCAGTACTTC. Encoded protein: CASSQGPVEAYEQYF.